The next 22 T cell receptor beta chains were all read from a single sample in a study of cytomegalovirus exposure and HLA in healthy donors. Clones were sequenced by immunoSEQ multiplex PCR, and TCRdb holds only the in-frame ones, with some missing. The sample includes some 70,000 clones, 80% to 90% of them seen just once. The sequencing sample was made of PBMCs. All receptors derive from a woman between 18 and 29 years old in good health and CMV-seronegative.

The chain joins TRBV19 to TRBJ1-5, with D unclear. The CDR3 is 16 residues long. Deletions cut 7 bases from V and 5 bases from J, with 21 bases between. Per germline, CDR1 LNHDA and CDR2 SQIVND (reference sequence). The CDR3 is CASTLGSFPRDQPQHF. DNA for the CDR3: TGTGCCAGTACGTTAGGCAGTTTCCCCCGGGATCAGCCCCAGCATTTT.

The V and J genes are TRBV29-1 and TRBJ1-1; D unclear. The V end was cut by 4 bases, the J end by 3 bases, with 9 bases between. CDR1 is SQVTM and CDR2 is ANQGSEA in the germline V gene. The CDR3 sequence is 12 residues long. CDR3 residues: CSVGAGDTEAFF. The CDR3 region has the DNA TGCAGCGTTGGCGCGGGTGACACTGAAGCTTTCTTT.

This chain uses TRBV7-3 with TRBJ2-7; unclear D gene. This CDR3 has 14 amino acids. Trimming cost V 2 bases and J 0 bases, with 8 bases left between them. Germline lookup yields CDR1 SGHTA and CDR2 FQGTGA. CDR3 bases: TGTGCCAGCAGCTTATCTACAGTCTCCTACGAGCAGTACTTC. As protein: CASSLSTVSYEQYF.

This clone has just one count. J is TRBJ1-4 and V is TRBV7-3, with a possible D match to TRBD1 (6 bases). This CDR3 spans 13 amino acids. V was trimmed by 6 bases and J by 7 bases, leaving 12 bases between them. Looked up from germline, CDR1 is SGHTA and CDR2 is FQGTGA. CDR3 sequence: CASSRQAGEKLFF. The CDR3 nucleotides are TGTGCCAGCAGTCGACAGGCGGGTGAAAAACTGTTTTTT.

V is TRBV7-2 and J is TRBJ2-7, with D perhaps TRBD2 (6 bases). The CDR3 covers 15 residues. V gave up 0 bases and J gave up 4 bases, with 13 bases separating them. From germline, CDR1 is SGHTA and CDR2 FQGNSA. CDR3 amino acids: CASSLAPGRLYEQYF. Here the CDR3 DNA reads TGTGCCAGCAGCTTAGCCCCCGGGAGATTGTACGAGCAGTACTTC. The whole variable domain, remainder taken from reference TRBV7-2 and TRBJ2-7, is GAGVSQSPSNKVTEKGKDVELRCDPISGHTALYWYRQSLGQGLEFLIYFQGNSAPDKSGLPSDRFSAERTGGSVSTLTIQRTQQEDSAVYLCASSLAPGRLYEQYFGPGTRLTVT.

The genes are TRBV11-2 and TRBJ2-1; possibly TRBD1 for D (6 bases). V dropped 0 bases and J dropped 3 bases, with 9 bases sitting between them. The CDR3 extends over 15 amino acids. Germline V lookup: CDR1 SGHAT, CDR2 FQNNGV. CDR3 loop: CASSLELTGYNEQFF. In DNA, the CDR3 is TGTGCCAGCAGCTTAGAGCTGACAGGCTACAATGAGCAGTTCTTC.

This chain connects TRBV5-4 to TRBJ2-7; 9 nucleotides agree with TRBD2. The junction had 3 bases not matched to a gene; V was cut back by 0 bases and J by 2 bases. The CDR3 runs 15 residues. Germline V gene data show CDR1 as SGHNT and CDR2 as YYREEE (reference sequence). CDR3 bases: TGTGCCAGCAGCTTGGCCCCTAGCGGGACCTACGAGCAGTACTTC. It is translated as CASSLAPSGTYEQYF. Full variable domain (rest looked up from reference TRBV5-4 and TRBJ2-7): ETGVTQSPTHLIKTRGQQVTLRCSSQSGHNTVSWYQQALGQGPQFIFQYYREEENGRGNFPPRFSGLQFPNYSSELNVNALELDDSALYLCASSLAPSGTYEQYFGPGTRLTVT.

This clone is a singleton in its sample. This rearrangement joins TRBV7-9 to TRBJ2-7; a possible D gene is TRBD2 (6 bases). CDR1 SEHNR and CDR2 FQNEAQ come from the germline V gene (reference sequence). There are 13 residues in the CDR3. V was shortened by 2 bases and J by 5 bases, with 10 bases between the two germline ends. The CDR3 coding sequence is TGTGCCAGCAGCTTATCGGGACTCAACGAGCAGTACTTC. Protein sequence: CASSLSGLNEQYF.

The chain has TRBV27 and TRBJ2-5; 9 nucleotides agree with TRBD2. The CDR3 runs 15 residues. The V and J ends lost 8 bases and 5 bases, in that order; junction bases with no gene match: 12. Per germline, CDR1 MNHEY and CDR2 SMNVEV (reference sequence). The CDR3 is CASGAWRGGAETQYF. The CDR3 DNA sequence: TGTGCCAGCGGGGCGTGGCGGGGGGGCGCGGAGACCCAGTACTTC.

V gene TRBV15 combines with J gene TRBJ1-4; TRBD1 matches at 8 bases. This CDR3 comprises 19 residues. CDR1 is LNHNV and CDR2 is YYDKDF in the germline V gene (reference sequence). The junction had 14 bases not matched to a gene; V was cut back by 1 base and J by 4 bases. In DNA, the CDR3 is TGTGCCACCAGCAGAGTTGGTATTGTACAGGGGGTGATTAATGAAAAACTGTTTTTT. It encodes CATSRVGIVQGVINEKLFF.

The chain joins TRBV2 to TRBJ2-7; D might be TRBD1 (5 bases). Trimming stripped 4 bases from V and 3 bases from J, with 22 bases between. The CDR3 runs 17 residues. CDR1 is SNHLY and CDR2 is FYNNEI in the germline V gene. The chain's CDR3 is CASSVHRSRQWFYEQYF. The DNA of the CDR3 is TGTGCCAGCAGTGTACATAGATCCAGACAGTGGTTCTACGAGCAGTACTTC.

This chain connects TRBV7-9 to TRBJ1-2; D unclear. Germline CDR1 is SEHNR and CDR2 is FQNEAQ (reference sequence). The CDR3 has 14 amino acids. V was trimmed by 5 bases and J by 6 bases, leaving 16 bases between them. CDR3 loop: CASSQLSRSDGYTF. The CDR3 coding sequence is TGTGCCAGCAGCCAGTTATCGAGGAGCGATGGCTACACCTTC. Full variable domain (missing parts from reference TRBV7-9 and TRBJ1-2): DTGVSQNPRHKITKRGQNVTFRCDPISEHNRLYWYRQTLGQGPEFLTYFQNEAQLEKSRLLSDRFSAERPKGSFSTLEIQRTEQGDSAMYLCASSQLSRSDGYTFGSGTRLTVV.

This chain joins TRBV27 and TRBJ2-1, with 13 bases fitting TRBD2. CDR1 and CDR2 (germline): MNHEY, SMNVEV (reference sequence). The junction had 6 bases not matched to a gene; V was cut back by 5 bases and J by 5 bases. This CDR3 is 16 amino acids long. CDR3 protein: CASSRILAGGHNEQFF. DNA for the CDR3: TGTGCCAGCAGTAGGATACTAGCGGGGGGGCACAATGAGCAGTTCTTC.

The V gene is TRBV19, the J gene TRBJ1-5; TRBD1 agrees at 7 bases. Germline V gene lookup returns CDR1 LNHDA and CDR2 SQIVND (reference sequence). The V and J ends lost 6 bases and 6 bases, in that order; junction bases with no gene match: 8. The CDR3 is 14 residues long. The CDR3 DNA sequence: TGTGCCAGTAGCATCAGACAGGGCCCTCAGCCCCAGCATTTT. This sequence encodes CASSIRQGPQPQHF.

V is TRBV28 and J is TRBJ2-7; 11 positions match TRBD1. Looked up from germline, CDR1 is MDHEN and CDR2 is SYDVKM. Unmatched junction bases numbered 8, after V lost 7 bases and J lost 3 bases. This CDR3 comprises 15 residues. The CDR3: CASTVVGTGGYEQYF. The CDR3 bases are TGTGCCAGCACCGTGGTCGGGACAGGGGGCTACGAGCAGTACTTC.

This chain links TRBV27 with TRBJ1-2; D possibly corresponds to TRBD1 (6 bases). CDR3 length: 16 residues. Trimming stripped 5 bases from V and 4 bases from J, with 20 bases between. Germline lookup yields CDR1 MNHEY and CDR2 SMNVEV (reference sequence). The chain's CDR3 is CASSPNTGFGTYGYTF. CDR3 DNA sequence: TGTGCCAGCAGTCCCAACACAGGGTTCGGGACCTATGGCTACACCTTC.

The CDR3 reads CASSQDFRERRTGELFF. In nucleotides, the CDR3 is TGTGCCAGCAGCCAAGATTTCAGGGAACGTCGCACCGGGGAGCTGTTTTTT. V gene TRBV4-2 combines with J gene TRBJ2-2; D might be TRBD1 (5 bases). The CDR3 is 17 residues long. Germline loops: CDR1 LGHNA, CDR2 YNFKEQ. V was cut by 0 bases and J by 4 bases, with 15 bases left in between.

CDR3: CASSIWGGTSGGANVLTF. As DNA, the CDR3 is TGTGCCAGCAGCATTTGGGGGGGGACTTCGGGCGGGGCCAACGTCCTGACTTTC. The V call is TRBV9, the J call TRBJ2-6; 7 positions match TRBD2. Looked up from germline, CDR1 is SGDLS and CDR2 is YYNGEE. The CDR3 spans 18 residues. The junction had 14 bases not matched to a gene; V was cut back by 4 bases and J by 4 bases.

This chain connects TRBV9 to TRBJ1-3; TRBD1 matches 8 bases. The CDR3 sequence is 16 residues long. Germline V gene lookup returns CDR1 SGDLS and CDR2 YYNGEE. Unmatched junction bases numbered 7, after V lost 5 bases and J lost 0 bases. The CDR3 nucleotides are TGTGCCAGCAGTCCCCCGGACAGGGTCTCTGGAAACACCATATATTTT. Encoded protein: CASSPPDRVSGNTIYF.

The J gene is TRBJ2-7, the V gene TRBV4-2; 13 bases line up with TRBD2. V shed 0 bases, J shed 3 bases, and the junction held 11 bases outside the gene matches. The CDR3 loop spans 19 amino acids. Germline loops: CDR1 LGHNA, CDR2 YNFKEQ. The CDR3 DNA follows: TGTGCCAGCAGCCAAGAACAATCGATCGGACTAGCGGGGGACTACGAGCAGTACTTC. It translates to CASSQEQSIGLAGDYEQYF.

This clone has only one observation. The CDR3 region is CAWSVRGRGNEKLFF. CDR3 bases: TGTGCCTGGAGTGTTCGAGGCAGGGGGAATGAAAAACTGTTTTTT. The chain combines TRBV30 with TRBJ1-4; TRBD1 matches at 7 bases. This CDR3 spans 15 amino acids. Unmatched junction bases numbered 6, after V lost 0 bases and J lost 5 bases. The germline gives CDR1 GTSNPN, CDR2 SVGIG (reference sequence).

The chain is built from TRBV18 and TRBJ1-2, with D uncertain. The ends were cut back, 5 bases at V and 5 bases at J, with 9 bases in the middle. Germline V gene data show CDR1 as KGHSH and CDR2 as LQKENI. The CDR3 length is 12 residues. CDR3 sequence reads: CASSGQDYGYTF. In DNA, the CDR3 is TGTGCCAGCTCAGGCCAAGATTATGGCTACACCTTC.